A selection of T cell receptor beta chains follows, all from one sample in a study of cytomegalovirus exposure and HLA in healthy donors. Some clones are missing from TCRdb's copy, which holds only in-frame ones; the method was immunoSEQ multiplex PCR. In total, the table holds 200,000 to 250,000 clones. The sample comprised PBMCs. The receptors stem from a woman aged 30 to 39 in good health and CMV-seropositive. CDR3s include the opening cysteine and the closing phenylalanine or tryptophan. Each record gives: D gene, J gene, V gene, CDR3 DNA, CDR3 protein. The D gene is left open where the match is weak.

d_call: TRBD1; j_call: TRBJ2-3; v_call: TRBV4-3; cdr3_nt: TGCGCCAGCAGCCAGAACACAGGGGGCGAGGATACGCAGTATTTT; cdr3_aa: CASSQNTGGEDTQYF
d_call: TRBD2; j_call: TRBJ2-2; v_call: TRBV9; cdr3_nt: TGTGCCAGCAGCGACCCCGATCGGACTAGCGCGAACACCGGGGAGCTGTTTTTT; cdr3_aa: CASSDPDRTSANTGELFF
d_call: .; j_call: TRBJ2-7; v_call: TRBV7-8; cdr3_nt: TGTGCCAGCAGCCCGCCCGGGGTGGGCTCACTCACCTACGAGCAGTACTTC; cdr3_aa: CASSPPGVGSLTYEQYF
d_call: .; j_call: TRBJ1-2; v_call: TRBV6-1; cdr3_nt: TGTGCCAGCAGTGCTCAAGGCGCGGGGGACTATGGCTACACCTTC; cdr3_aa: CASSAQGAGDYGYTF
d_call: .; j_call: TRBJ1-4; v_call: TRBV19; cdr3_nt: TGTGCCAGCCGACCTGAGGGTATTAATGAAAAACTGTTTTTT; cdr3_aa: CASRPEGINEKLFF
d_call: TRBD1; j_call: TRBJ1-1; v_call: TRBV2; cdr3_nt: TGTGCCAGCTACAGGGGCTTTTCGTCTGAAGCTTTCTTT; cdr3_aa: CASYRGFSSEAFF
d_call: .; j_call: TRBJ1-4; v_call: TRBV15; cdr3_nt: TGTGCCACCAGCAGAACGGCAGGAGGGGATGAAAAACTGTTTTTT; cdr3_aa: CATSRTAGGDEKLFF
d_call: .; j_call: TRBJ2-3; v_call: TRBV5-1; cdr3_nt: TGCGCCAGCAGTTTAACGGAGGGTTCAGATACGCAGTATTTT; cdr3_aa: CASSLTEGSDTQYF
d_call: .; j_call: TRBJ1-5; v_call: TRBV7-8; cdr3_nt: TGTGCCAGCAGCTTCTCCTCGGGGAGTCAGCCCCAGCATTTT; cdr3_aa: CASSFSSGSQPQHF
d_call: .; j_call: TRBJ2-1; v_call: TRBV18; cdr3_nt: TGTGCCAGCTCACCCTCTGTATCCTACAATGAGCAGTTCTTC; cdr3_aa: CASSPSVSYNEQFF
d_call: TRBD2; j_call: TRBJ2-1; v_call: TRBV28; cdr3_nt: TGTGCCAGCCGACTAGCGGGAGGTGTTAGGCAGTTCTTC; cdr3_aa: CASRLAGGVRQFF
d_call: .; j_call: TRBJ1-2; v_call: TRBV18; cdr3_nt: TGTGCCAGCTCACCGGAGGAGGACTATGGCTACACCTTC; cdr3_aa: CASSPEEDYGYTF
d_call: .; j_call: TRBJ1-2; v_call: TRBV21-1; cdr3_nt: TGTGCCAGCAGCAAGTGGGCTTTGGACAGGGGGCAGTGGGGCTATGGCTACACCTTC; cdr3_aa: CASSKWALDRGQWGYGYTF